The clone carrying this TCR beta chain has just a few counts. Unmatched junction bases numbered 8, after V lost 4 bases and J lost 2 bases. CDR1 MDHEN and CDR2 SYDVKM come from the germline V gene. The CDR3 extends over 15 amino acids. Each CDR3 protein gets one entry after TCRdb re-called the RT-PCR reads with MiXCR. Of hundreds of thousands of distinct CDR3 sequences in the sample, 13% to 15% are singletons; the top ten hold 3.6%. This TCR was sampled from a female donor in good health, serving as a healthy control. What was sequenced was memory CD4+ T cells from blood. This chain links TRBV28 with TRBJ2-7, with 7 bases identical to TRBD2. The CDR3 bases are TGTGCCAGCAGTTGGCCCGGACTAGGTGCCTACGAGCAGTACTTC. Translated: CASSWPGLGAYEQYF.